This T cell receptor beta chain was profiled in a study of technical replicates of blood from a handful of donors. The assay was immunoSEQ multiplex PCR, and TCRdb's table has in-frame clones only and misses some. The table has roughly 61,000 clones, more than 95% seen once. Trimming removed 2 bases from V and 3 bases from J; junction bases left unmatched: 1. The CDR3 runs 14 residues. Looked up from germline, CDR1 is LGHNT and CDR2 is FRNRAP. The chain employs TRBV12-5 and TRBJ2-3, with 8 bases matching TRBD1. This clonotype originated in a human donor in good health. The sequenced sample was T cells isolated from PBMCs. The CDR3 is CASGLRQGTDTQYF. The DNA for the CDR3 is TGTGCTAGTGGTTTGCGACAGGGGACAGATACGCAGTATTTT. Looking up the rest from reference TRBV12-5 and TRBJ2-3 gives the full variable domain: DARVTQTPRHKVTEMGQEVTMRCQPILGHNTVFWYRQTMMQGLELLAYFRNRAPLDDSGMPKDRFSAEMPDATLATLKIQPSEPRDSAVYFCASGLRQGTDTQYFGPGTRLTVL.